What follows are 27 T cell receptor beta chains derived from one specimen sequenced in a study of radiation and T cells in renal cell carcinoma (dated by TCRdb to 2018 to 2020). This specimen's time point label, interpreted: tumor resected at nephrectomy. This sample's treatment or condition label indicates: 15 Gy SBRT to primary tumor, nephrectomy 4 weeks later. Receptors were amplified or captured by the immunoSEQ multiplex PCR assay. TCRdb re-hosts the immuneACCESS table, in-frame sequences only. Its copies lack some clones; in the studies checked, an unresolved V gene accounts for under half of them, and the cause for the rest is not known. The sample table contains approximately 23,000 clones; only one count was recorded for 45% to 50% of them. The ten largest clones capture 15% to 20% of the sample. Sample: tumor tissue, taken from a patient whose treatment included radiotherapy and nephrectomy. The receptors stem from a woman in her 50s with renal cell carcinoma.

The sample holds one count of this clone. The V gene is TRBV11-2, the J gene TRBJ2-3; 12 bases are shared with TRBD2. Per the germline V gene, CDR1 is SGHAT and CDR2 is FQNNGV. Trimming cost V 6 bases and J 5 bases; bases outside gene matches: 9. The CDR3 totals 16 residues. Written as DNA, the CDR3 is TGTGCCAGCAGTCCCCTAGCGGGGGGGCCAAGAGATACGCAGTATTTT. Amino acid sequence: CASSPLAGGPRDTQYF.

In its sample, this clone was seen a few times. The genes are TRBV5-1 and TRBJ2-7, with TRBD1 matching over 10 bases. Germline loops: CDR1 SGHRS, CDR2 YFSETQ. V shed 6 bases and J 5 bases; nucleotides not matched to a gene: 5. CDR3 length equals 13 residues. In DNA, the CDR3 is TGCGCCAGCACGGGACAGGGGTCCCACGAGCAGTACTTC. Its protein is CASTGQGSHEQYF.

This clone has just a few counts. This chain connects TRBV14 to TRBJ2-7, with a weak D call TRBD1 (5 bases). The CDR3 is 13 residues long. Looked up from germline, CDR1 is SGHDN and CDR2 is FVKESK. The ends were cut back, 0 bases at V and 10 bases at J, with 13 bases in the middle. The DNA for the CDR3 is TGTGCCAGCAGCCAAGATCCCGCAGGGTCACAGTACTTC. Protein product: CASSQDPAGSQYF.

This sequence joins TRBV11-2 and TRBJ1-2; D is perhaps TRBD1 (5 bases). Germline V CDR1 and CDR2: SGHAT, FQNNGV. Between the trimmed V and J ends, which lost 5 bases and 4 bases, there was a span of 11 bases. CDR3 size: 13 residues. Here the CDR3 reads CASSATGIYGYTF. In DNA form, the CDR3 reads TGTGCCAGCAGCGCTACAGGAATCTATGGCTACACCTTC.

J is TRBJ2-3 and V is TRBV30; the D is unclear. The V end was cut by 2 bases, the J end by 2 bases, with 8 bases between. This CDR3 is 13 amino acids long. CDR1 and CDR2 from the germline V gene are GTSNPN and SVGIG (reference sequence). The CDR3: CAWSMTPTDTQYF. CDR3 coding DNA: TGTGCCTGGAGTATGACCCCCACAGATACGCAGTATTTT.

The chain links TRBV4-3 to TRBJ2-3, with a possible D match to TRBD2 (5 bases). The CDR3 is 14 residues long. V dropped 5 bases and J dropped 4 bases, with 13 bases sitting between them. The germline gives CDR1 LGHNA, CDR2 YSLEER. DNA of the CDR3: TGCGCCAGCAGCGGCGGGCTAGTCTCAGATACGCAGTATTTT. It is translated as CASSGGLVSDTQYF.

The rearrangement links TRBV19 to TRBJ1-1; D not resolved. Germline CDR1 is LNHDA and CDR2 is SQIVND (reference sequence). Trimming removed 8 bases at V and 0 bases at J, with 4 bases between. The CDR3 consists of 11 residues. The CDR3 loop reads CASRLNTEAFF. CDR3 nucleotide sequence: TGTGCCAGTCGTCTGAACACTGAAGCTTTCTTT.

The chain is built from TRBV29-1 and TRBJ1-1, with TRBD1 matching over 9 bases. Per germline, CDR1 SQVTM and CDR2 ANQGSEA. The CDR3 sequence is 13 residues long. The junction had 5 bases not matched to a gene; V was cut back by 4 bases and J by 5 bases. The CDR3 spells CSVVGQGRTEAFF. The CDR3 DNA sequence: TGCAGCGTTGTAGGACAGGGGAGGACTGAAGCTTTCTTT.

This clone was picked up many times. The chain has TRBV18 and TRBJ1-2; D is uncertain. The germline gives CDR1 KGHSH, CDR2 LQKENI. The length of the CDR3 is 14 residues. The V end lost 6 bases, the J end lost 2 bases, and 13 bases lay between the germline ends. The CDR3 loop reads CASSDLSGNYGYTF. DNA for the CDR3: TGTGCCAGCTCGGACCTGAGCGGAAACTATGGCTACACCTTC.

The V call is TRBV9, the J call TRBJ2-5; a weak D match, TRBD2 (6 bases). Germline-derived CDR1 and CDR2 are SGDLS and YYNGEE. V lost 0 bases and J lost 13, with 19 bases in between. This CDR3 has 14 amino acids. This CDR3 is CASSVGGDGGVRYF. The DNA for the CDR3 is TGTGCCAGCAGCGTAGGGGGGGACGGTGGTGTTCGGTACTTC.

This sequence joins TRBV10-1 and TRBJ1-2; D unresolved. The CDR3 consists of 11 residues. Between the trimmed V and J ends, which lost 8 bases and 5 bases, there was a span of 9 bases. Per the germline V gene, CDR1 is WNHNN and CDR2 is SYGVQD (reference sequence). CDR3: CASAGSYGYTF. DNA of the CDR3: TGCGCCAGCGCGGGAAGTTATGGCTACACCTTC.

The chain carries TRBV6-5 and TRBJ1-2, with D possibly TRBD1 on 5 matching bases. Germline values: CDR1 MNHEY, CDR2 SVGAGI. This CDR3 region has 13 residues. V shed 7 bases and J shed 4 bases, with 13 bases lying between them. This CDR3 reads CASTLDRSYGYTF. The CDR3 DNA sequence: TGTGCCAGCACCCTAGACAGATCCTATGGCTACACCTTC.

This clone has more than one count but fewer than ten. The chain is built from TRBV4-2 and TRBJ2-7; no definite D call. CDR1 and CDR2 from the germline V gene are LGHNA and YNFKEQ. The CDR3 consists of 13 residues. Trimming took off 0 bases at V and 2 bases at J, with 5 bases between the two ends. The DNA for the CDR3 is TGTGCCAGCAGCCAAGAGCCGGCCTACGAGCAGTACTTC. Residues: CASSQEPAYEQYF.

The J gene is TRBJ1-6, the V gene TRBV7-9, with D maybe TRBD1 (5 bases). There are 15 residues in the CDR3. CDR1 and CDR2 (germline): SEHNR, FQNEAQ (reference sequence). V lost 0 bases to trimming and J lost 9 bases, with 12 bases between them. In nucleotides, the CDR3 is TGTGCCAGCAGCTTAGCGGTAGCGGGGGGTTCACCCCTCCACTTT. Translating it yields CASSLAVAGGSPLHF. Full variable domain (remainder filled in from reference TRBV7-9 and TRBJ1-6): DTGVSQNPRHKITKRGQNVTFRCDPISEHNRLYWYRQTLGQGPEFLTYFQNEAQLEKSRLLSDRFSAERPKGSFSTLEIQRTEQGDSAMYLCASSLAVAGGSPLHFGNGTRLTVT.

The sample holds a few counts of this clone. The chain employs TRBV7-8 and TRBJ2-3; the match to TRBD2 covers 9 bases. With V trimmed by 0 bases and J by 1 base, 5 bases remained unmatched. The V gene's germline CDR1 is SGHVS and CDR2 FQNEAQ. CDR3 length: 17 residues. In DNA, the CDR3 is TGTGCCAGCAGCTTAGCCTTGGGACTAGCCGGCACAGATACGCAGTATTTT. It codes for CASSLALGLAGTDTQYF. Using reference TRBV7-8 and TRBJ2-3 for the parts outside the CDR3, the full variable domain is GAGVSQSPRYKVAKRGQDVALRCDPISGHVSLFWYQQALGQGPEFLTYFQNEAQLDKSGLPSDRFFAERPEGSVSTLKIQRTQQEDSAVYLCASSLALGLAGTDTQYFGPGTRLTVL.

The V call is TRBV4-1, the J call TRBJ1-4; the match to TRBD1 covers 7 bases. The germline V gene has CDR1 MGHRA and CDR2 YSYEKL. The CDR3 contains 15 residues. The V segment lost 4 bases and the J segment 8 bases; nucleotides outside the gene matches: 10. The CDR3 coding sequence is TGCGCCAGCAGCCCCTTGGAGGGGGCAAGCGAAAAACTGTTTTTT. It is translated as CASSPLEGASEKLFF.

CDR3 DNA sequence: TGCGCCAGCAGCCAAAATACAGGGTTAGAACTGTTTTTT. Its protein product is CASSQNTGLELFF. The V gene is TRBV5-1, the J gene TRBJ1-4, with a possible D match to TRBD1 (6 bases). V was clipped by 4 bases and J by 12 bases, with 16 bases between them. This CDR3 is 13 amino acids long. Germline loops: CDR1 SGHRS, CDR2 YFSETQ. The whole variable domain, filled in from reference TRBV5-1 and TRBJ1-4, reads KAGVTQTPRYLIKTRGQQVTLSCSPISGHRSVSWYQQTPGQGLQFLFEYFSETQRNKGNFPGRFSGRQFSNSRSEMNVSTLELGDSALYLCASSQNTGLELFFGSGTQLSVL.

The chain links TRBV9 to TRBJ1-3, with D perhaps matching TRBD1 (5 bases). Germline lookup yields CDR1 SGDLS and CDR2 YYNGEE. The CDR3 loop spans 15 amino acids. V was clipped by 4 bases and J by 0 bases, with 11 bases between them. CDR3 nucleotide sequence: TGTGCCAGCAGCAAGGGACTGATCTCTGGAAACACCATATATTTT. Amino acid sequence: CASSKGLISGNTIYF.

The chain carries TRBV29-1 and TRBJ1-2, with D possibly matching TRBD1 (6 bases). Trimming stripped 6 bases from V and 4 bases from J, with 15 bases between. This CDR3 has 13 residues. Germline V gene data show CDR1 as SQVTM and CDR2 as ANQGSEA. The CDR3 bases are TGCAGCGTAAACAGGGAAGGTGGCTATGGCTACACCTTC. It yields the protein CSVNREGGYGYTF.

The chain combines TRBV18 with TRBJ1-5; TRBD1 matches 7 bases. J lost 1 base, V lost 2 bases, and 5 bases had no gene match. CDR1 and CDR2 from the germline V gene are KGHSH and LQKENI. CDR3 length: 16 residues. The CDR3 here is CASSPYGQASNQPQHF. For the CDR3, the DNA is TGTGCCAGCTCACCATACGGACAGGCGAGCAATCAGCCCCAGCATTTT.

The rearrangement joins TRBV29-1 to TRBJ2-5, with 8 bases that match TRBD2. This CDR3 region has 15 residues. The V and J ends lost 5 bases and 0 bases, in that order; junction bases with no gene match: 8. Germline V gene sequence: CDR1 SQVTM, CDR2 ANQGSEA. The CDR3: CSVSLGGGNQETQYF. CDR3 bases: TGCAGCGTTTCCCTAGGCGGGGGGAACCAAGAGACCCAGTACTTC.

CDR3 loop: CASSVDRRAGYTF. For the CDR3, the DNA is TGCGCCAGCAGCGTGGACCGAAGGGCGGGCTACACCTTC. J is TRBJ1-2 and V is TRBV5-1, with D unresolved. CDR1 SGHRS and CDR2 YFSETQ come from the germline V gene. Trimming shortened V by 4 bases and J by 8 bases, and 15 bases separated the two germline ends. CDR3 size: 13 residues.

The rearrangement uses TRBV2 and TRBJ1-1; 8 bases are a match to TRBD1. Germline trimming cut 6 bases from V and 8 bases from J; bases unmatched to any gene: 5. Germline assignment: CDR1 SNHLY and CDR2 FYNNEI. This CDR3 region has 12 residues. CDR3 loop: CASSPRGREAFF. The CDR3 DNA reads as TGTGCCAGCAGCCCCAGGGGGCGCGAAGCTTTCTTT.

This chain joins TRBV6-5 and TRBJ1-1; D is perhaps TRBD1 (5 bases). Between the trimmed V and J ends, which lost 10 bases and 3 bases, there was a span of 15 bases. This CDR3 is 13 amino acids long. Germline CDR1 and CDR2: MNHEY and SVGAGI. The CDR3: CATRWGKDTEAFF. The CDR3 DNA reads TGTGCCACTCGCTGGGGGAAGGACACTGAAGCTTTCTTT.

This clone has a count of ten or more. The CDR3 loop is CASSSGQGARTEAFF. CDR3 nucleotide sequence: TGTGCCAGCAGCTCGGGACAGGGGGCTCGAACTGAAGCTTTCTTT. The V gene is TRBV5-8, the J gene TRBJ1-1, with 12 bases that match TRBD1. CDR3 size: 15 residues. The junction had 5 bases not matched to a gene; V was cut back by 3 bases and J by 5 bases. CDR1 is SGHTS and CDR2 is YDEGEE in the germline V gene.

The rearrangement links TRBV6-5 to TRBJ1-4; tentative D call: TRBD1 (5 bases). Looked up from germline, CDR1 is MNHEY and CDR2 is SVGAGI. The CDR3 spans 14 residues. V shed 5 bases and J shed 8 bases, with 15 bases lying between them. The CDR3 region has the DNA TGTGCCAGCAGTCTCCGTCAGGGAGGGGAAAAACTGTTTTTT. Translating gives CASSLRQGGEKLFF.

The V call is TRBV10-3, the J call TRBJ1-2; 10 positions agree with TRBD1. CDR1 ENHRY and CDR2 SYGVKD come from the germline V gene. CDR3 size: 15 residues. The ends lost 3 bases at V and 5 bases at J; junction bases unmatched: 6. The CDR3, as DNA: TGTGCCATCAGTGACCGACAGGGGGCAAGGTATGGCTACACCTTC. Translated, it gives CAISDRQGARYGYTF.